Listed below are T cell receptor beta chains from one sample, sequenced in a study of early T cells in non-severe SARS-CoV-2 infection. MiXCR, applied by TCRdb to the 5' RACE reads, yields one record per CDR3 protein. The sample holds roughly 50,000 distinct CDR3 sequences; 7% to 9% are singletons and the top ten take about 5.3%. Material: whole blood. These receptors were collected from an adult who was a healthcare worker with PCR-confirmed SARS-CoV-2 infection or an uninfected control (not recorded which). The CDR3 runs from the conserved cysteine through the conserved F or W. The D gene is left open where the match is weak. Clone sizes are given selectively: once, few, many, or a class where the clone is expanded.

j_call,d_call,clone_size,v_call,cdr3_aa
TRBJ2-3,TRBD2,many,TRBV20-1,CSATGTSGQITDTQYF
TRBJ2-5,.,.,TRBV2,CASSTLPGTQYF
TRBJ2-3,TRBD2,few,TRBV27,CASGVAGASTDTQYF
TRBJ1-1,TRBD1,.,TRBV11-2,CASSHSTGLPFF
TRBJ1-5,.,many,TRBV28,CASRIQGSQPQHF
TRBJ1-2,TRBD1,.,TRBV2,CASSPYKDRVGGYTF
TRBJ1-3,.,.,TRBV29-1,CSVTGGNTIYF
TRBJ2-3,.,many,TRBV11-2,CASSLAGFTDTQYF
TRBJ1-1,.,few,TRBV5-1,CASSLQTGRGKKGTEAFF
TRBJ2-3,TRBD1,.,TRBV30,CAWGTGVADTQYF
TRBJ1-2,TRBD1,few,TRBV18,CASSPLDEGAPDGYTF
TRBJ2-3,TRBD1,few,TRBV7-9,CASRFSDRDDTQYF
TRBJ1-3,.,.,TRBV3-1,CASSLISGNTIYF
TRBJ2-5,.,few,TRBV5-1,CASSLFSPQETQYF
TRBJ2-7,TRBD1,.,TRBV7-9,CASSIGQGAREQYF
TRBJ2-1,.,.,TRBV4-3,CASSQDCDPRNEQFF
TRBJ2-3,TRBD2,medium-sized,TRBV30,CAWSAGLSTDTQYF
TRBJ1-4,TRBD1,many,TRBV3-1,CASSQGDRSNEKLFF
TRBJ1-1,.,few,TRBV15,CATSGDENTEAFF
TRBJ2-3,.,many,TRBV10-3,CAIRPGSTDTQYF
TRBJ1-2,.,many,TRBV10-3,CAISENGVYGYTF
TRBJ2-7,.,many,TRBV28,CASSSGRTYEQYF
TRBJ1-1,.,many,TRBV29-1,CSVEAVTGAFF
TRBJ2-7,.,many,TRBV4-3,CASSQEWTVYEQYF
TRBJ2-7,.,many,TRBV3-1,CASSPLRRSIYEQYF
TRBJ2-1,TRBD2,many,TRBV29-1,CSGRGKLSYNEQFF
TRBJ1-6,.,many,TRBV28,CASTESNSPLHF
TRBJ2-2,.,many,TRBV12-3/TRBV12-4,CASSLAQLTGELFF
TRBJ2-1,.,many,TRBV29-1,CSVEKDVENEQFF
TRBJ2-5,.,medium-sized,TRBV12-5,CASGLGGRTHQETQYF
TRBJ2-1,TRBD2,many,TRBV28,CASSLGRGGEQFF
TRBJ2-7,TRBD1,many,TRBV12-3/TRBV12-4,CASSSPWTGSVAEQYF
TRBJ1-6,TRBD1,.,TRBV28,CASSSTGYNSPLHF
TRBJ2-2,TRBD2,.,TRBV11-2,CASSSLAGGAGSVTGELFF
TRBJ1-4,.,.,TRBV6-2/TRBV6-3,CASSMSGTPNEKLFF
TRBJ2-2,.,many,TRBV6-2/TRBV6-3,CASSKNTGELFF
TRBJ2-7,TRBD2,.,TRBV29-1,CSVQSRGGYEQYF
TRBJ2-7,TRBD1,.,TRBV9,CASSVGTGHYEQYF
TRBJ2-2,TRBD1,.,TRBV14,CASSEQGQSTGELFF
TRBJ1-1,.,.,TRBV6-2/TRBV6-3,CASRDPRGGLNTEAFF
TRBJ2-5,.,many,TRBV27,CASSFRSVGLQETQYF
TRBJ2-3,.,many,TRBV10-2,CATMAPGRTDTQYF
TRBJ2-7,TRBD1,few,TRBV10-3,CAISGDRGNEQYF
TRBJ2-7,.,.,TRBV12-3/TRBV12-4,CASSLGAGEQYF
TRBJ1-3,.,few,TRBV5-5,CASSLGSAISGNTIYF
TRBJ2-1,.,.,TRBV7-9,CASSFSGTTSYNEQFF
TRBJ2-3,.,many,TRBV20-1,CSARGGDTQYF
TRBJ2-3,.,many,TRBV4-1,CASSQESDSTDTQYF
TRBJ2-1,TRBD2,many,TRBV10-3,CAISGTSGGVEQFF
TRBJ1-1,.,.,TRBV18,CASSTQGTEAFF
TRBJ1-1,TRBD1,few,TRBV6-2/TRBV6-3,CASSYGDRRNTEAFF
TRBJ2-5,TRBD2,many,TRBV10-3,CAISGAEETQYF
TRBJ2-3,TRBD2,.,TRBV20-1,CSARNSGGLTDTQYF
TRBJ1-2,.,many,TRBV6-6,CASRPRGEINYGYTF
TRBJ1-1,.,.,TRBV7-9,CASHDPDFSNTEAFF
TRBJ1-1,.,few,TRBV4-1,CASSQDYTNTEAFF
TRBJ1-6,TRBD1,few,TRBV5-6,CASSLLQGNSPLHF
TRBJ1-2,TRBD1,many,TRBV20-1,CSASGTGANYGYTF
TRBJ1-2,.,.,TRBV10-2,CASSESLHPPTGYTF
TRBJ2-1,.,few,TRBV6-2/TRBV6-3,CASSDYREQFF